These T cell receptor beta chains were read from a single sample in a study of blood T cell repertoires in COVID-19. The data were produced by immunoSEQ multiplex PCR, yet TCRdb's version contains in-frame clones alone and is incomplete. The repertoire holds about 210,000 clones, with approximately 85% as singletons. The sample taken for sequencing was peripheral blood. The receptor set was obtained from a woman in her 70s with COVID-19, enrolled during active disease. Both conserved end residues are part of each CDR3. A D gene is named only where the DNA matches it firmly. Clone size is given for some rows only: seen once, a few or many times, or a class if the clone is expanded.

d_gene,abundance,v_gene,j_gene,CDR3aa,CDR3nt
-,few,TRBV7-3,TRBJ2-7,CASSPVGGLDEQYF,TGTGCCAGCAGCCCTGTGGGGGGGCTGGACGAGCAGTACTTC
TRBD1,-,TRBV30,TRBJ2-2,CAWSFRGTGELFF,TGTGCCTGGAGTTTCAGGGGGACCGGGGAGCTGTTTTTT
-,few,TRBV27,TRBJ2-7,CASSLSSRTYEQYF,TGTGCCAGCAGTTTGTCTAGCCGGACCTACGAGCAGTACTTC
-,-,TRBV11-2,TRBJ2-1,CASSLGASPERNEQFF,TGTGCCAGCAGCTTAGGGGCCTCCCCGGAAAGGAATGAGCAGTTCTTC
TRBD1,few,TRBV5-1,TRBJ2-7,CASSFDRETQYF,TGCGCCAGCAGCTTTGACAGGGAAACGCAGTACTTC
TRBD2,-,TRBV5-1,TRBJ2-7,CASTPVPGLAGLYEQYF,TGCGCCAGCACCCCCGTCCCGGGACTAGCGGGATTGTACGAGCAGTACTTC
-,-,TRBV19,TRBJ1-2,CASSNFGTGGYGYTF,TGTGCCAGTAGTAACTTTGGGACGGGGGGATATGGCTACACCTTC
TRBD2,-,TRBV29-1,TRBJ2-3,CSVGSAGGADTQYF,TGCAGCGTTGGGTCTGCGGGAGGTGCAGATACGCAGTATTTT
-,-,TRBV6-2/TRBV6-3,TRBJ1-1,CASSAQGWNTEAFF,TGTGCCAGCAGTGCACAGGGTTGGAACACTGAAGCTTTCTTT
TRBD2,once,TRBV5-5,TRBJ2-2,CASSLSGRENTGELFF,TGTGCCAGCAGCCTGAGCGGGAGGGAAAACACCGGGGAGCTGTTTTTT
-,few,TRBV5-1,TRBJ2-1,CASSLATGNRGNEQFF,TGCGCCAGCAGCTTGGCCACAGGGAATCGAGGGAATGAGCAGTTCTTC
TRBD1,-,TRBV29-1,TRBJ1-5,CSVGQGNQPQHF,TGCAGCGTCGGACAGGGGAATCAGCCCCAGCATTTT
TRBD2,-,TRBV11-2,TRBJ2-1,CASSLTKGLAGSFGQFF,TGTGCCAGCAGCTTAACCAAAGGACTAGCGGGGTCCTTTGGGCAGTTCTTC
-,-,TRBV10-3,TRBJ2-7,CAISYSSYEQYF,TGTGCCATCTCCTACAGCTCCTACGAGCAGTACTTC
-,-,TRBV30,TRBJ2-1,CAWSSKYRLTSYNEQFF,TGTGCCTGGAGTTCTAAGTACAGGTTGACCTCCTACAATGAGCAGTTCTTC
TRBD2,-,TRBV4-3,TRBJ2-5,CASSQDLAGHETQYF,TGCGCCAGCAGCCAAGATCTAGCGGGGCACGAGACCCAGTACTTC
TRBD1,-,TRBV9,TRBJ2-2,CASSPQGVGELFF,TGTGCCAGCAGCCCACAGGGGGTCGGGGAGCTGTTTTTT
-,-,TRBV2,TRBJ2-7,CASSDDRLVYEQYF,TGTGCCAGCAGTGATGACAGGCTAGTCTACGAGCAGTACTTC
-,-,TRBV5-4,TRBJ2-7,CASSFGGRQAYEQYF,TGTGCCAGCAGCTTTGGTGGGCGACAGGCTTACGAGCAGTACTTC
TRBD2,-,TRBV6-2/TRBV6-3,TRBJ2-1,CASSYLREGSEQFF,TGTGCCAGCAGTTACCTGCGGGAGGGCAGTGAGCAGTTCTTC
-,few,TRBV4-3,TRBJ1-2,CASSQDRQLYGYTF,TGCGCCAGCAGCCAAGATCGACAGCTCTATGGCTACACCTTC
-,-,TRBV13,TRBJ1-6,CASTTGVYNSPLHF,TGTGCCAGTACGACGGGAGTCTATAATTCACCCCTCCACTTT
-,-,TRBV30,TRBJ1-3,CATRWGGTSGNTIYF,TGTGCCACCCGATGGGGGGGAACCTCTGGAAACACCATATATTTT
TRBD2,-,TRBV18,TRBJ2-7,CASSPRGSGGSYEQYF,TGTGCCAGCTCACCCCGGGGTAGCGGGGGCTCCTACGAGCAGTACTTC
-,once,TRBV11-3,TRBJ2-5,CASSSLSRETQYF,TGTGCCAGCAGCTCCCTCTCCAGAGAGACCCAGTACTTC
TRBD1,-,TRBV19,TRBJ1-2,CASTSQDRGDYGYTF,TGTGCCAGCACTTCTCAGGACAGGGGGGACTATGGCTACACCTTC
TRBD1,-,TRBV4-1,TRBJ1-2,CASSQARGQHYGYTF,TGCGCCAGCAGCCAAGCCAGGGGGCAGCACTATGGCTACACCTTC
TRBD1,-,TRBV9,TRBJ2-1,CASSVGQGSYNEQFF,TGTGCCAGCAGCGTAGGACAGGGATCCTACAATGAGCAGTTCTTC
-,-,TRBV7-2,TRBJ1-2,CASSLQADGYTF,TGTGCCAGCAGCTTACAGGCAGATGGCTACACCTTC
-,-,TRBV2,TRBJ1-2,CASVKGAGRNYGYTF,TGTGCCAGTGTAAAAGGGGCAGGGCGAAACTATGGCTACACCTTC
-,-,TRBV7-2,TRBJ1-5,CASSLALDRLSPSTQHF,TGTGCCAGCAGCTTAGCCTTGGACAGACTAAGCCCCAGTACCCAGCATTTT
TRBD2,-,TRBV9,TRBJ2-5,CASSVGGGAPETQYF,TGTGCCAGCAGCGTAGGCGGGGGGGCCCCAGAGACCCAGTACTTC